This T cell receptor beta chain originates from a study of cytomegalovirus exposure and HLA in healthy donors. The PCR made use of 60 Vbeta and 13 Jbeta primers. Clones were sequenced by immunoSEQ multiplex PCR, and TCRdb holds only the in-frame ones, with some missing. The sample includes about 130,000 clones, about 74% of them seen just once. V was clipped by 3 bases and J by 7 bases; unmatched bases: 12. This CDR3 spans 17 amino acids. Germline CDR1 is MNHEY and CDR2 is SMNVEV (reference sequence). The sequence came from a man aged 40-55 years in good health and CMV-seropositive. The sequenced material came from PBMCs. The chain is built from TRBV27 and TRBJ2-1; TRBD1 agrees at 10 bases. The CDR3 spells CASSLGWGTGVSNEQFF. CDR3 in DNA: TGTGCCAGCAGTTTGGGGTGGGGGACAGGGGTGTCAAATGAGCAGTTCTTC.